The 20 T cell receptor beta chains in this list originate from one sample, sequenced in a study of blood T cell repertoires in COVID-19. Only in-frame clones appear in the TCRdb table, and some are missing; sequencing was by immunoSEQ multiplex PCR. Among about 180,000 clones listed, 85% were seen once. The sequenced sample was peripheral blood. Source of these receptors: a person aged 65 to 79 with COVID-19, enrolled during active disease.

The V and J genes are TRBV28 and TRBJ1-6; 9 nucleotides agree with TRBD1. The CDR3 consists of 14 residues. The V and J ends lost 5 bases and 8 bases, in that order; junction bases with no gene match: 4. The V gene's germline CDR1 is MDHEN and CDR2 SYDVKM. CDR3 in amino acids: CASSLGQGDSPLHF. Here the CDR3 DNA reads TGTGCCAGCAGTCTGGGACAGGGTGATTCACCCCTCCACTTT.

The chain links TRBV19 to TRBJ2-2; D perhaps matches TRBD1 (5 bases). The CDR3 sequence is 15 residues long. V dropped 10 bases and J dropped 4 bases, with 19 bases sitting between them. CDR1 is LNHDA, CDR2 SQIVND, per germline (reference sequence). The CDR3 DNA is TGTGCCACCTCAGGGTCTCAGGGCGCCACCGGGGAGCTGTTTTTT. Protein sequence: CATSGSQGATGELFF.

The chain has TRBV10-3 and TRBJ1-3; no definite D call. The ends were cut back, 2 bases at V and 4 bases at J, with 9 bases in the middle. The CDR3 extends over 14 amino acids. Germline loops: CDR1 ENHRY, CDR2 SYGVKD. The CDR3 region has the DNA TGTGCCATCAGTGAGCATGTGGCCGGAAACACCATATATTTT. Translation gives CAISEHVAGNTIYF.

The chain combines TRBV30 with TRBJ1-1; D unclear. The CDR3 consists of 11 residues. Trimming pared 4 bases from V and 11 bases from J, leaving 14 bases between. Germline V lookup: CDR1 GTSNPN, CDR2 SVGIG (reference sequence). CDR3 in amino acids: CAWTPHHRAFF. The CDR3, as DNA: TGTGCCTGGACTCCCCATCATCGGGCTTTCTTT.

The chain has TRBV3-1 (or the pseudogene TRBV3-2) and TRBJ1-3, with D unresolved. Germline V gives CDR1 LGHDT, CDR2 YNNKEL (reference sequence). V was cut by 4 bases and J by 0 bases, with 10 bases left in between. CDR3 size: 15 residues. Here the CDR3 reads CASSLNRDSGNTIYF. For the CDR3, the DNA is TGTGCCAGCAGCCTAAATCGGGACTCTGGAAACACCATATATTTT.

In nucleotides, the CDR3 is TGTGCCAGCAGCCGGGGACTAGCGGGCACAGATACGCAGTATTTT. This sequence encodes CASSRGLAGTDTQYF. The chain carries TRBV5-4 and TRBJ2-3; 11 bases match TRBD2. Germline V gene sequence: CDR1 SGHNT, CDR2 YYREEE (reference sequence). V shed 4 bases, J shed 1 base, and the junction held 2 bases outside the gene matches. CDR3 length: 15 residues.

The rearrangement links TRBV5-4 to TRBJ2-3; 10 bases agree with TRBD2. The V gene end was trimmed by 0 bases and the J gene end by 6 bases; junction bases not matched to a gene: 4. Germline V gene sequence: CDR1 SGHNT, CDR2 YYREEE (reference sequence). The CDR3 consists of 15 residues. The CDR3 spells CASSLATSGADTQYF. The CDR3 region has the DNA TGTGCCAGCAGCTTGGCTACTAGCGGGGCCGATACGCAGTATTTT.

This rearrangement joins TRBV27 to TRBJ2-2; D is undetermined. The length of the CDR3 is 13 residues. Germline CDR1 is MNHEY and CDR2 is SMNVEV (reference sequence). Trimming stripped 3 bases from V and 3 bases from J, with 5 bases between. The DNA of the CDR3 is TGTGCCAGCAGTTTGTCATACACCGGGGAGCTGTTTTTT. Translated: CASSLSYTGELFF.

V and J are TRBV19 and TRBJ1-1; 7 positions match TRBD1. With 6 bases clipped from V and 0 bases from J, the junction kept 10 bases outside the gene matches. Germline CDR1 and CDR2: LNHDA and SQIVND (reference sequence). This CDR3 contains 16 residues. CDR3 coding DNA: TGTGCCAGTAGCCCGGACCGGGACAGACTGAACACTGAAGCTTTCTTT. Its protein is CASSPDRDRLNTEAFF.

The rearrangement uses TRBV5-1 and TRBJ2-3; D unclear. Germline CDR1 reads SGHRS; CDR2 reads YFSETQ. V lost 4 bases and J 2 bases, leaving 5 bases between the germline ends. This CDR3 has 12 residues. The CDR3 loop reads CASSEATDTQYF. The CDR3 DNA follows: TGCGCCAGCAGCGAGGCCACAGATACGCAGTATTTT.

This chain joins TRBV4-1 and TRBJ1-2; TRBD1 aligns across 7 bases. CDR3 length: 16 residues. The J segment lost 2 bases and the V segment lost 7 bases, leaving 13 bases of the junction unmatched. Germline loops: CDR1 MGHRA, CDR2 YSYEKL. This CDR3 is CASTPGEADRNYGYTF. Here the CDR3 DNA reads TGCGCCAGCACCCCCGGGGAAGCGGACAGGAACTATGGCTACACCTTC.

The gene calls are TRBV24-1 and TRBJ1-2, with 7 nucleotides matching TRBD1. The CDR3 sequence is 12 residues long. The V gene's germline CDR1 is KGHDR and CDR2 SFDVKD. The V gene end was trimmed by 6 bases and the J gene end by 6 bases; junction bases not matched to a gene: 3. CDR3 sequence: CATSTGVDGYTF. CDR3 in DNA: TGTGCCACCAGTACAGGGGTTGATGGCTACACCTTC.

The sample holds a few counts of this clone. The germline gene is not matched at one end of the junction; a read error may be the cause. The chain recombines TRBV20-1 with TRBJ2-7; D is unresolved. Germline-derived CDR1 and CDR2 are DFQATT and SNEGSKA (reference sequence). The CDR3 totals 10 residues. CDR3 sequence reads: CSPLPVVSTF. The DNA for the CDR3 is TGCAGTCCACTCCCGGTCGTTTCGACTTTC.

The chain has TRBV28 and TRBJ2-2, with 10 bases matching TRBD1. The J segment lost 6 bases and the V segment lost 6 bases, leaving 10 bases of the junction unmatched. Germline V gene sequence: CDR1 MDHEN, CDR2 SYDVKM. This CDR3 region has 16 residues. The CDR3 reads CASRLRDRGSPGELFF. In DNA, the CDR3 is TGTGCCAGCAGACTCCGGGACAGGGGTTCCCCCGGGGAGCTGTTTTTT. The variable domain in full, with the rest retrieved from reference TRBV28 and TRBJ2-2, is DVKVTQSSRYLVKRTGEKVFLECVQDMDHENMFWYRQDPGLGLRLIYFSYDVKMKEKGDIPEGYSVSREKKERFSLILESASTNQTSMYLCASRLRDRGSPGELFFGEGSRLTVL.

The chain has TRBV12-3 or TRBV12-4 and TRBJ2-1; a weak D match, TRBD2 (5 bases). The CDR3 consists of 12 residues. Between the trimmed V and J ends, which lost 5 bases and 7 bases, there was a span of 9 bases. The CDR3 sequence is CASSRGGNEQFF. The CDR3 nucleotides read TGTGCCAGCAGTCGGGGTGGGAATGAGCAGTTCTTC.

The chain combines TRBV5-1 with TRBJ1-6; no firm D call. The V gene's germline CDR1 is SGHRS and CDR2 YFSETQ. The CDR3 extends over 15 amino acids. V lost 7 bases and J 8 bases, leaving 19 bases between the germline ends. CDR3 bases: TGCGCCAGCTCTATAAACCCAGAGCGGTATTCACCCCTCCACTTT. Its translation: CASSINPERYSPLHF. Variable domain in full (rest from reference TRBV5-1 and TRBJ1-6): KAGVTQTPRYLIKTRGQQVTLSCSPISGHRSVSWYQQTPGQGLQFLFEYFSETQRNKGNFPGRFSGRQFSNSRSEMNVSTLELGDSALYLCASSINPERYSPLHFGNGTRLTVT.

CDR3 in amino acids: CATSISLAGPYNEQFF. CDR3 nucleotide sequence: TGTGCCACCAGCATCTCATTAGCGGGCCCCTACAATGAGCAGTTCTTC. The V and J genes are TRBV15 and TRBJ2-1, with 7 nucleotides matching TRBD2. The CDR3 consists of 16 residues. The germline V gene has CDR1 LNHNV and CDR2 YYDKDF (reference sequence). The ends lost 4 bases at V and 2 bases at J; junction bases unmatched: 8.

The rearrangement uses TRBV18 and TRBJ2-2, with 9 bases that match TRBD1. The CDR3 covers 15 residues. V shed 4 bases, J shed 6 bases, and the junction held 6 bases outside the gene matches. Germline V gene sequence: CDR1 KGHSH, CDR2 LQKENI. CDR3 DNA: TGTGCCAGCTCACGGCGACAGGGGGATGCCGGGGAGCTGTTTTTT. The encoded protein is CASSRRQGDAGELFF.

The V gene is TRBV3-1 (or the pseudogene TRBV3-2), the J gene TRBJ2-3; tentatively, D is TRBD2 (5 bases). This CDR3 is 13 amino acids long. Trimming shortened V by 11 bases and J by 2 bases, and 14 bases separated the two germline ends. CDR1 is LGHDT, CDR2 YNNKEL, per germline (reference sequence). The CDR3 DNA sequence: TGTGCCGCAGGACTGATCTACACAGATACGCAGTATTTT. Amino acids: CAAGLIYTDTQYF.

The rearrangement uses TRBV6-6 and TRBJ2-2, with a possible D match to TRBD2 (6 bases). Trimming left V 5 bases short and J 5 bases short, with 21 bases between. CDR3 length: 17 amino acids. The germline gives CDR1 MNHNY, CDR2 SVGAGI (reference sequence). The CDR3 DNA sequence: TGTGCCAGCAGTCATAACTCCCGGGCCGGGGGAACCGGGGAGCTGTTTTTT. Translation: CASSHNSRAGGTGELFF.